The T cell receptor (beta chain) described here comes from a study of cytomegalovirus exposure and HLA in healthy donors. The CDR3 covers 16 residues. V lost 7 bases to trimming and J lost 1 base, with 16 bases between them. In germline, CDR1 is SEHNR, CDR2 FQNEAQ (reference sequence). Sequencing used immunoSEQ multiplex PCR; TCRdb keeps in-frame clones, though not all of them. The sample lists approximately 270,000 clones, around 90% seen once, with approximately 0.34% in the top ten. The receptor comes from a woman younger than 30 in good health and CMV-seronegative. J is TRBJ2-2 and V is TRBV7-9, with a weak D call TRBD1 (5 bases). Material: PBMCs. The CDR3, as DNA: TGTGCCAGCATGCCCTACAGACAGATGAACACCGGGGAGCTGTTTTTT. Encoded protein: CASMPYRQMNTGELFF.